Listed below are T cell receptor beta chains from one sample, sequenced in a study of vaccination and CD4 T cells after COVID-19. One entry per CDR3 protein results from TCRdb running MiXCR on the PCR reads. The data contain approximately 25,000 distinct CDR3 sequences, about 60% of them singletons. What these receptors recognize is not known. Sequenced: CD4+ T cells from blood, cultured in vitro. The receptors shown here come from a human donor who had recovered from COVID-19. The CDR3 runs from the conserved cysteine through the conserved F or W. D genes are given only for firm matches. Only part of the rows carry a size: once, few, many, or a class if the clone is expanded.

D	J	V	size	DNA	CDR3
TRBD1	TRBJ1-1	TRBV6-1	.	TGTGCCAGCAGATTAGTCCAGGGGGCGCGGACTGAAGCTTTCTTT	CASRLVQGARTEAFF
.	TRBJ1-2	TRBV6-1	.	TGTGCCAGCCAGACATGGGTTAACTATGGCTACACCTTC	CASQTWVNYGYTF
.	TRBJ1-1	TRBV5-8	once	TGTGCCAGCAGCTCCAGGGGCCCGAACACTGAAGCTTTCTTT	CASSSRGPNTEAFF
.	TRBJ1-1	TRBV28	.	TGTGCCAGCACGGCTGGCAGCAGAAATGCGGCTTTCTTT	CASTAGSRNAAFF
.	TRBJ1-5	TRBV7-8	.	TGTGCCAGCAGCTTAGCGCATGGTAATCAGCCCCAGCATTTT	CASSLAHGNQPQHF
.	TRBJ1-1	TRBV19	.	TGTGCCAGTACCCCCCAACCGGGGGGCCGTGAAGCTTTCTTT	CASTPQPGGREAFF
.	TRBJ1-1	TRBV6-5	.	TGTGCCAGCAGTTACTTAAGGACGGCTGAAGCTTTCTTT	CASSYLRTAEAFF
.	TRBJ1-4	TRBV5-1	.	TGCGCCAGCAAAGAAACCGGGATGGCTAATGAAAAACTGTTTTTT	CASKETGMANEKLFF
TRBD2	TRBJ2-7	TRBV27	.	TGTGCCAGCATTAGGGTTGGGATTGGGACTAGCGGGAGAGGAACCTACGAGCAGTACTTC	CASIRVGIGTSGRGTYEQYF
TRBD2	TRBJ2-5	TRBV7-2	.	TGCGCCAGCAGCCAAACCTTTTTTGCGGGAGCTCAGGAGACCCAGTACTTC	CASSQTFFAGAQETQYF
TRBD1	TRBJ1-2	TRBV20-1	.	TGCAGTGCTAGAGATGAGGGGGCCCCGCTTAACTATGGCTACACCTTC	CSARDEGAPLNYGYTF
.	TRBJ1-1	TRBV15	few	TGTGCCACCAGAAAGGGGGGAAGACCCACTGAAGCTTTCTTT	CATRKGGRPTEAFF
.	TRBJ2-6	TRBV20-1	.	TGCAGTGCTAGGAGGGGGGGCTCTGGGGCCAACGTCCTGACTTTC	CSARRGGSGANVLTF
TRBD1	TRBJ1-1	TRBV28	.	TGTGCCAGCAGACCCGGGACAGTCGGAGAAGCTTTCTTT	CASRPGTVGEAFF
TRBD2	TRBJ2-1	TRBV4-3	.	TGCGCCAGCAGCCAAGGTAGGCTGACTAGCGGGAGGACAAACTCCTACAATGAGCAGTTCTTC	CASSQGRLTSGRTNSYNEQFF
.	TRBJ1-1	TRBV20-1	once	TGCAGTGCTAAAACGTCAGACAGGACGAACACTGAAGCTTTCTTT	CSAKTSDRTNTEAFF
.	TRBJ2-3	TRBV6-1	.	TGTGCCAGCAGGAGTGCTAGCGTAGGCACAGATACGCAGTATTTT	CASRSASVGTDTQYF
.	TRBJ1-5	TRBV7-2	.	TGTGCCAGCAGCTCCCAGGCGCAGAGCAATCAGCCCCAGCATTTT	CASSSQAQSNQPQHF
.	TRBJ2-2	TRBV28	few	TGTGCCAGCAGTTTATCCTACGGCGCGGGCACCGGGGAGCTGTTTTTT	CASSLSYGAGTGELFF
.	TRBJ1-1	TRBV6-2/TRBV6-3	.	TGTGCCAGCAGTTACAGGTCGGGTCACACTGAAGCTTTCTTT	CASSYRSGHTEAFF
.	TRBJ1-2	TRBV12-3/TRBV12-4	.	TGTGCCAGCAGGGGGGACATTCAGAACTATGGCTACACCTTC	CASRGDIQNYGYTF
.	TRBJ1-2	TRBV6-2/TRBV6-3	.	TGTGCCAGCAGTTACGTGGCCAACTATGGCTACACCTTC	CASSYVANYGYTF
.	TRBJ2-2	TRBV7-3	few	TGTGCCAGCAGCTTAGGTTCGGGGTACTACACCGGGGAGCTGTTTTTT	CASSLGSGYYTGELFF